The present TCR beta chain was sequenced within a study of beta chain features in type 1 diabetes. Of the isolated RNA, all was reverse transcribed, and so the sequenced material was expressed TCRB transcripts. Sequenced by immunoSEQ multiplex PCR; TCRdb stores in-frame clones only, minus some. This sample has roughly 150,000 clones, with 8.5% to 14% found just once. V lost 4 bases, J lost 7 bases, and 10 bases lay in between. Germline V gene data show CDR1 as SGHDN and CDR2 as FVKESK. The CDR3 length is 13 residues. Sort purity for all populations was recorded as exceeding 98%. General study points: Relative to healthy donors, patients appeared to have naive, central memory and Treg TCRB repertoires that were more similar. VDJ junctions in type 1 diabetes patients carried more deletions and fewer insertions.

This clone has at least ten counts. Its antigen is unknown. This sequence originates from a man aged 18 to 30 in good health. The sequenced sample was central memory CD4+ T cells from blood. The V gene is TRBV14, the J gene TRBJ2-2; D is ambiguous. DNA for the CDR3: TGTGCCAGCAGCCCGACGGCGAGCGGGGAGCTGTTTTTT. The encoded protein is CASSPTASGELFF.